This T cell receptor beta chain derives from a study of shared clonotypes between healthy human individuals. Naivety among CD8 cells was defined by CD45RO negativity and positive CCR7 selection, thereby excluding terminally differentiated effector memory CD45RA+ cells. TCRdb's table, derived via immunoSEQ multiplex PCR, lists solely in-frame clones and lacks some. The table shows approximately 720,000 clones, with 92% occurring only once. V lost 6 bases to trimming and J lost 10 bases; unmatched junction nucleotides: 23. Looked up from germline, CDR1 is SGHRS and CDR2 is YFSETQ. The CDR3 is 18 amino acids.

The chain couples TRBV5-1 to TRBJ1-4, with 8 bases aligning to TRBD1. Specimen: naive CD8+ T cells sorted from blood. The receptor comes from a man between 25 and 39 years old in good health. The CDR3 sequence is CASTSLPPGTGSVVKLFF. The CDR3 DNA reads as TGCGCCAGCACTTCCCTTCCCCCCGGGACAGGATCCGTTGTAAAACTGTTTTTT. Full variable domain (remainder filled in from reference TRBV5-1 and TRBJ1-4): KAGVTQTPRYLIKTRGQQVTLSCSPISGHRSVSWYQQTPGQGLQFLFEYFSETQRNKGNFPGRFSGRQFSNSRSEMNVSTLELGDSALYLCASTSLPPGTGSVVKLFFGSGTQLSVL.